The T cell receptor beta chain under discussion was sequenced for a study of cytomegalovirus exposure and HLA in healthy donors. Primers: 60 Vbeta forward and 13 Jbeta reverse. TCRdb's table, derived via immunoSEQ multiplex PCR, lists solely in-frame clones and lacks some. This sample has over 150,000 clones, with roughly 80% found just once. This CDR3 contains 15 residues. Germline V gene lookup returns CDR1 SGDLS and CDR2 YYNGEE. The ends were cut back, 0 bases at V and 5 bases at J, with 11 bases in the middle. The rearrangement joins TRBV9 to TRBJ2-2, with D possibly being TRBD1 (6 bases). The sample taken for sequencing was PBMCs. This TCR was recovered from a male donor in good health and CMV-seronegative. CDR3 in DNA: TGTGCCAGCAGCGTAGGCGGCAGGGGAACCGGGGAGCTGTTTTTT. Its translation is CASSVGGRGTGELFF.